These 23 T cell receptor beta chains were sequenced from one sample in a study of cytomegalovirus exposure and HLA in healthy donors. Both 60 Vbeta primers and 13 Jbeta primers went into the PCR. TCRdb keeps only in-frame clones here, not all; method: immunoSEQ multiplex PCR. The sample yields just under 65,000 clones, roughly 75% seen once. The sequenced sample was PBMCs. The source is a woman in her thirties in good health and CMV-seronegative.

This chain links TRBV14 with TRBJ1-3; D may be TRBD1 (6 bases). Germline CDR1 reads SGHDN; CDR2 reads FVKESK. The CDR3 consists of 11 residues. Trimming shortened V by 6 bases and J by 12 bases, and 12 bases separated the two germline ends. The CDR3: CASRTGEDIYF. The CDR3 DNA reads TGTGCCAGCAGGACAGGCGAGGACATATATTTT.

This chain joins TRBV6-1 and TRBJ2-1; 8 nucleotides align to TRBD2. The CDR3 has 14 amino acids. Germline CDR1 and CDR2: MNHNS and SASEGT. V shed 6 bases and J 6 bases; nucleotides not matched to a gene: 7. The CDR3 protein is CASRRLASGNEQFF. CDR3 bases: TGTGCCAGCAGAAGACTAGCGTCTGGCAATGAGCAGTTCTTC.

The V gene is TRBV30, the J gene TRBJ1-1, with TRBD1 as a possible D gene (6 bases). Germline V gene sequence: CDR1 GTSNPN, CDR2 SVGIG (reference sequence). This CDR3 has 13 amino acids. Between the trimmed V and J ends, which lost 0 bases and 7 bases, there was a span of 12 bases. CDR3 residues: CAWSVGRGSEAFF. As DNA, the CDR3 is TGTGCCTGGAGTGTAGGCAGGGGTAGTGAAGCTTTCTTT.

The CDR3 loop reads CASSPIGLAGSQETQYF. The CDR3 DNA reads TGTGCCAGCAGCCCTATTGGACTAGCGGGCTCCCAAGAGACCCAGTACTTC. V usage is TRBV7-6 and J usage is TRBJ2-5; TRBD2 matches 11 bases. The CDR3 totals 17 residues. CDR1 SGHVS and CDR2 FNYEAQ come from the germline V gene. V was pared by 5 bases and J by 1 base, with 9 bases of the junction left unmatched.

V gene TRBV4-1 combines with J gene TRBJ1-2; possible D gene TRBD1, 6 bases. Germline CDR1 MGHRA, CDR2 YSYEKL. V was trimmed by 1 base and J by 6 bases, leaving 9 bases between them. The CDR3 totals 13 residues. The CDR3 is CASSQAPGDGYTF. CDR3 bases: TGCGCCAGCAGCCAAGCCCCAGGGGATGGCTACACCTTC.

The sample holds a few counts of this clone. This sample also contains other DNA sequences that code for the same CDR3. In DNA form, the CDR3 reads TGTGCCAGCAGCGTAGCAGGGGGCGCGGGCACTGAAGCTTTCTTT. Its protein is CASSVAGGAGTEAFF. The chain uses TRBV9 and TRBJ1-1; 8 bases fit TRBD1. CDR3 length equals 15 residues. Germline CDR1 SGDLS, CDR2 YYNGEE. V lost 0 bases to trimming and J lost 4 bases; unmatched junction nucleotides: 5.

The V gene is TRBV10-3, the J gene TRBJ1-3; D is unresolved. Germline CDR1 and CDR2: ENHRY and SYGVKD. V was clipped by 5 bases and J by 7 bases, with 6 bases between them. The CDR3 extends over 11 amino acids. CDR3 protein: CAISNTNTIYF. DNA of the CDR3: TGTGCCATCAGTAACACGAACACCATATATTTT.

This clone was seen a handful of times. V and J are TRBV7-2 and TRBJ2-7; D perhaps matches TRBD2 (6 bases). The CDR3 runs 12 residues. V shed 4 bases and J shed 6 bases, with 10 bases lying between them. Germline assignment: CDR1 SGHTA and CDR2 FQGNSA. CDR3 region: CASSSYGGEQYF. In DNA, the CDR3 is TGTGCCAGCAGCTCCTACGGGGGCGAGCAGTACTTC.

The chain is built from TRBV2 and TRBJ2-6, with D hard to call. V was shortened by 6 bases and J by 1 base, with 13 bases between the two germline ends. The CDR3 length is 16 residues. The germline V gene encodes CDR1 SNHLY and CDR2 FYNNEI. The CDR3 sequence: CASREAERSGANVLTF. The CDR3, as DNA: TGTGCCAGCAGAGAGGCGGAACGATCTGGGGCCAACGTCCTGACTTTC.

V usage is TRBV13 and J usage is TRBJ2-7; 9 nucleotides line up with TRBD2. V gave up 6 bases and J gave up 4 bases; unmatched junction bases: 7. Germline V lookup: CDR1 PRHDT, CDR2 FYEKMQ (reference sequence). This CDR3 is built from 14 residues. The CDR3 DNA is TGTGCCAGCAGGTCAGCGGGAGGCGCGTACGAGCAGTACTTC. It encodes CASRSAGGAYEQYF.

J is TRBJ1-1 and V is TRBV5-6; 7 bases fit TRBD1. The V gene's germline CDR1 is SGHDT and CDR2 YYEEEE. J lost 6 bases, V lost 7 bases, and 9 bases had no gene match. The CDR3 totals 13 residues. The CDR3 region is CASGRRQGAEAFF. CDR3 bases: TGTGCCAGCGGACGACGACAGGGCGCTGAAGCTTTCTTT. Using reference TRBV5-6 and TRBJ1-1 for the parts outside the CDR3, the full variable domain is DAGVTQSPTHLIKTRGQQVTLRCSPKSGHDTVSWYQQALGQGPQFIFQYYEEEERQRGNFPDRFSGHQFPNYSSELNVNALLLGDSALYLCASGRRQGAEAFFGQGTRLTVV.

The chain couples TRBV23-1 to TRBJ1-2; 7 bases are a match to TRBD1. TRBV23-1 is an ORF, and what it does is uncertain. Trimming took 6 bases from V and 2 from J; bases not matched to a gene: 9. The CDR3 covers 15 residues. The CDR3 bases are TGCGCCAGCAGCCTGGACAGGCCCATAAACTATGGCTACACCTTC. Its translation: CASSLDRPINYGYTF.

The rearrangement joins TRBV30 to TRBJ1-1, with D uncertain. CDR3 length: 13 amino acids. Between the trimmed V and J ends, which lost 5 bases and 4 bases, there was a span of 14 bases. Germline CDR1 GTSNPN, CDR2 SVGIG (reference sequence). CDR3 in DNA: TGTGCCTGGGGAGCCACGCGAGGCACTGAAGCTTTCTTT. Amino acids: CAWGATRGTEAFF.

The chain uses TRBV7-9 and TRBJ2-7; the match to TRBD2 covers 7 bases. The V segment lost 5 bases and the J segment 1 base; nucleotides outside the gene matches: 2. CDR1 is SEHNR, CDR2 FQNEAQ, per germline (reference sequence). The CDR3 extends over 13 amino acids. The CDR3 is CASSPGGSYEQYF. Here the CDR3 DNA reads TGTGCCAGCAGCCCCGGGGGGTCCTACGAGCAGTACTTC.

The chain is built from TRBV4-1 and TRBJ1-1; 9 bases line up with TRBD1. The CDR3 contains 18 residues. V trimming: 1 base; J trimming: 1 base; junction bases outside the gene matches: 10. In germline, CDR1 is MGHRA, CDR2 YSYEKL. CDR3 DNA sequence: TGCGCCAGCAGCCAAGTTCTGGGACAGGGTGTCCAGAACACTGAAGCTTTCTTT. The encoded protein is CASSQVLGQGVQNTEAFF.

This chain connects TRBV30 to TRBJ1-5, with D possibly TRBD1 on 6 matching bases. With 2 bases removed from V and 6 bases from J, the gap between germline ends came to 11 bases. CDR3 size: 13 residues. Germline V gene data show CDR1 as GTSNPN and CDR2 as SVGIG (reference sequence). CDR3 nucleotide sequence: TGTGCCTGGAGTCTGGGGGCGAGTCAGCCCCAGCATTTT. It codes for CAWSLGASQPQHF.

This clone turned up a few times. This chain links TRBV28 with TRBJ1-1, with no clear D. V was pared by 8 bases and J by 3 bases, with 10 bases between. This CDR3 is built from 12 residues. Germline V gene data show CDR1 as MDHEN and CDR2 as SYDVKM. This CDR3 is CASGLPYTEAFF. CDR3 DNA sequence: TGTGCCAGCGGACTTCCGTACACTGAAGCTTTCTTT. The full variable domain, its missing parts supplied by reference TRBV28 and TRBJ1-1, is DVKVTQSSRYLVKRTGEKVFLECVQDMDHENMFWYRQDPGLGLRLIYFSYDVKMKEKGDIPEGYSVSREKKERFSLILESASTNQTSMYLCASGLPYTEAFFGQGTRLTVV.

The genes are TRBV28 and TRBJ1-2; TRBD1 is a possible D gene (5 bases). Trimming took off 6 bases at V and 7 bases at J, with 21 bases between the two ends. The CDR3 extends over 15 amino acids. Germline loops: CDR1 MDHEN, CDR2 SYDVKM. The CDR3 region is CASRGGFGSTTGYTF. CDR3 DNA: TGTGCCAGCAGGGGGGGATTCGGGTCAACCACTGGCTACACCTTC.

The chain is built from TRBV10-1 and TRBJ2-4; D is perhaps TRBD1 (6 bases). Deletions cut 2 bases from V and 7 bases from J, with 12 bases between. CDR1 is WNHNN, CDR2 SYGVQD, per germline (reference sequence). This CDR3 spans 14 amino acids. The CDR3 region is CASSERGRGNIQYF. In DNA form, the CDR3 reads TGCGCCAGCAGTGAGCGGGGCAGGGGTAACATTCAGTACTTC.

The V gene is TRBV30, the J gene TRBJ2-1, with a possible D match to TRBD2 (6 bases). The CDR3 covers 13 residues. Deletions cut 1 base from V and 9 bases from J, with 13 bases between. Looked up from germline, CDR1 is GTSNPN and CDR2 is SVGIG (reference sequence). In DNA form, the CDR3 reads TGTGCCTGGAGTGGCCCGCGGGACCGTGAGCAGTTCTTC. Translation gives CAWSGPRDREQFF. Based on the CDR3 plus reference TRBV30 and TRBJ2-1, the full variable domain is SQTIHQWPATLVQPVGSPLSLECTVEGTSNPNLYWYRQAAGRGLQLLFYSVGIGQISSEVPQNLSASRPQDRQFILSSKKLLLSDSGFYLCAWSGPRDREQFFGPGTRLTVL.

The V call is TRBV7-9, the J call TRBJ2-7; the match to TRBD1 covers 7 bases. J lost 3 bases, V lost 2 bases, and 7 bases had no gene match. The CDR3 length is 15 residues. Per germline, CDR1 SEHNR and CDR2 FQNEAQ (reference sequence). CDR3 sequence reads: CASSLFETGNYEQYF. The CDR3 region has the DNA TGTGCCAGCAGCTTATTTGAGACAGGGAACTACGAGCAGTACTTC.

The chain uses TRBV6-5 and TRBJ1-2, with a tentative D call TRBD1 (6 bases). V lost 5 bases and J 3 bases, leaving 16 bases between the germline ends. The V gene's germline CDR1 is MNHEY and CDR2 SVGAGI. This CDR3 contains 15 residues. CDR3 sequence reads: CASSVEGVGHYGYTF. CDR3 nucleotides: TGTGCCAGCAGTGTAGAGGGGGTCGGGCACTATGGCTACACCTTC.

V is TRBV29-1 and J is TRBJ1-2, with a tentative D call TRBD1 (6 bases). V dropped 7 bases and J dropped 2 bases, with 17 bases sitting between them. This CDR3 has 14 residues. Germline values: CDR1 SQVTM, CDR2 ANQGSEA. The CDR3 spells CSATPYTGNYGYTF. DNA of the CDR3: TGCAGCGCCACCCCGTATACAGGGAACTATGGCTACACCTTC.